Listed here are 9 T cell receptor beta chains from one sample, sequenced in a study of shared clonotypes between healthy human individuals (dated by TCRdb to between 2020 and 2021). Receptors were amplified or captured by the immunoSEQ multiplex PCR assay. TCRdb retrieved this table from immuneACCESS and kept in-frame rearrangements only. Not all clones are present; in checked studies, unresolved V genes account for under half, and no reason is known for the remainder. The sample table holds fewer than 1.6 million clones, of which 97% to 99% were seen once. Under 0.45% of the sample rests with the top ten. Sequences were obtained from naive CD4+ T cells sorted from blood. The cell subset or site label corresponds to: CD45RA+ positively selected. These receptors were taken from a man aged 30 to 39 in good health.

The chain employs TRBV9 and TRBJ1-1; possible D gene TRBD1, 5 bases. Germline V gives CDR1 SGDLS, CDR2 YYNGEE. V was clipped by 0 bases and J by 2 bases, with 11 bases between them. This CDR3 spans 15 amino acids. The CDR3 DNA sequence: TGTGCCAGCAGCGTAGCCCCAGACAGCAACACTGAAGCTTTCTTT. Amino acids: CASSVAPDSNTEAFF.

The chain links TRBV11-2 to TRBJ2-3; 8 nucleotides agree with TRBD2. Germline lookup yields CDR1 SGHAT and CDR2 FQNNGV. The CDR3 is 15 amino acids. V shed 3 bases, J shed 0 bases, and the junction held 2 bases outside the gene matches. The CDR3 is CASSFERGSTDTQYF. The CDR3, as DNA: TGTGCCAGCAGCTTCGAGCGGGGGAGCACAGATACGCAGTATTTT.

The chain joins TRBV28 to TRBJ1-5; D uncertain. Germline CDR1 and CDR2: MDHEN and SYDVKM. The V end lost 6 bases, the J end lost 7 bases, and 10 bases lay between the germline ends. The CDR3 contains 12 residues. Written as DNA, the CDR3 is TGTGCCAGCAGGGTCTACGGGCAGCCCCAGCATTTT. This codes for CASRVYGQPQHF.

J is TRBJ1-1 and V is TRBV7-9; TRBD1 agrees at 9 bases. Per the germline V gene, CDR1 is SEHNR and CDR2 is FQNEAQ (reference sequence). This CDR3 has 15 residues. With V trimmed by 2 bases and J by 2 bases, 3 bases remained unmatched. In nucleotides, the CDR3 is TGTGCCAGCAGCTTATCGGACAGGGGTAACACTGAAGCTTTCTTT. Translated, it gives CASSLSDRGNTEAFF.

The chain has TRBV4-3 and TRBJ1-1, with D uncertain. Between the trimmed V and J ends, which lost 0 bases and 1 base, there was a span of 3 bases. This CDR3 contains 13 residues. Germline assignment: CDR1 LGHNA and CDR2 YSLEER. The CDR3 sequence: CASSQDWNTEAFF. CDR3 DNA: TGCGCCAGCAGCCAAGATTGGAACACTGAAGCTTTCTTT.

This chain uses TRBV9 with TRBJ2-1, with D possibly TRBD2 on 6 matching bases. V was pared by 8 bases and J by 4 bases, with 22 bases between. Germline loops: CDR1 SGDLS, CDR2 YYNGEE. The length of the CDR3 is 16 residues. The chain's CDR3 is CASTETSVAEYNEQFF. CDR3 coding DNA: TGTGCCAGTACCGAGACATCGGTAGCGGAGTACAATGAGCAGTTCTTC.

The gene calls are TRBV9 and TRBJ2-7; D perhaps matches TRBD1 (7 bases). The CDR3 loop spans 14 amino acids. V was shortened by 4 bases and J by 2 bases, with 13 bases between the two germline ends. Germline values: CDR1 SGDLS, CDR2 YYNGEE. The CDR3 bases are TGTGCCAGCAGCTCAGGGGGGAGGACCTACGAGCAGTACTTC. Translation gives CASSSGGRTYEQYF.

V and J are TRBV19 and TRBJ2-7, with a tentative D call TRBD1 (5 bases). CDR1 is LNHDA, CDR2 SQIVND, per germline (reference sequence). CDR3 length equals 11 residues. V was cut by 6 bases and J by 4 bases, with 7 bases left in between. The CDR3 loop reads CASSAGYEQYF. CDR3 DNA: TGTGCCAGTAGCGCAGGGTACGAGCAGTACTTC.

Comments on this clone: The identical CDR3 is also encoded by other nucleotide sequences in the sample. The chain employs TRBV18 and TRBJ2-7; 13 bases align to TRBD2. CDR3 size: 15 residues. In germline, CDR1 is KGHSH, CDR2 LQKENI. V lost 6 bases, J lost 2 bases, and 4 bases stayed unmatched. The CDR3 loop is CASSPGTSGTYEQYF. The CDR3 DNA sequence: TGTGCCAGCTCTCCCGGGACTAGCGGGACCTACGAGCAGTACTTC.